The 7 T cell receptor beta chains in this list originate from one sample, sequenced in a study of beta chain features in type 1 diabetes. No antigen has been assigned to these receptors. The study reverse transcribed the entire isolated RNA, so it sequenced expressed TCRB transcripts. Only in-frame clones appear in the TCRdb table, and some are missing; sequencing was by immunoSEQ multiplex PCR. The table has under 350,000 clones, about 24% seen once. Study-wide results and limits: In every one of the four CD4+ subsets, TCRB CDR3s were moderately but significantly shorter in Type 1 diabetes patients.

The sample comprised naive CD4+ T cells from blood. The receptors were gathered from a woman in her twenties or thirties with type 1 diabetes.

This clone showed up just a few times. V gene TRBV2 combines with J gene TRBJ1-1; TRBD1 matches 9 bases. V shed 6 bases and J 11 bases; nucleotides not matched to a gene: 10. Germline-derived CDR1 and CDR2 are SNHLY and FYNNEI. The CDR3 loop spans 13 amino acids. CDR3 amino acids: CASSGQGPEWAFF. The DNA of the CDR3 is TGTGCCAGCAGCGGACAGGGGCCTGAGTGGGCTTTCTTT.

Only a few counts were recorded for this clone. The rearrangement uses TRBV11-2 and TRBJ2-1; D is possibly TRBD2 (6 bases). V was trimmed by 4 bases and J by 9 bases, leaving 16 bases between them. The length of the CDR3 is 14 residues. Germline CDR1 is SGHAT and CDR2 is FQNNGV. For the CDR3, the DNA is TGTGCCAGCAGCTCCCTGACTAGTTCGACTGAGCAGTTCTTC. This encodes CASSSLTSSTEQFF. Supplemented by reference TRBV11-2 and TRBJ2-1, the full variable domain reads EAGVAQSPRYKIIEKRQSVAFWCNPISGHATLYWYQQILGQGPKLLIQFQNNGVVDDSQLPKDRFSAERLKGVDSTLKIQPAKLEDSAVYLCASSSLTSSTEQFFGPGTRLTVL.

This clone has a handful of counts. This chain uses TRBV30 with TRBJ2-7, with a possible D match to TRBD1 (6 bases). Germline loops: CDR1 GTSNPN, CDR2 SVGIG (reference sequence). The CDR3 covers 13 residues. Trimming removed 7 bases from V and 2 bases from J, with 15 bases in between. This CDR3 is CAFSTGGAYEQYF. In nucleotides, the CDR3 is TGTGCCTTCTCGACAGGAGGTGCCTACGAGCAGTACTTC.

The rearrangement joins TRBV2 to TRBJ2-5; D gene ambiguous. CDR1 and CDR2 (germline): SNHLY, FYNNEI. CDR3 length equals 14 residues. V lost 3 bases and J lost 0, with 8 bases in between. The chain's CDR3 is CASSEGRYQETQYF. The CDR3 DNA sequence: TGTGCCAGCAGTGAGGGCAGATACCAAGAGACCCAGTACTTC.

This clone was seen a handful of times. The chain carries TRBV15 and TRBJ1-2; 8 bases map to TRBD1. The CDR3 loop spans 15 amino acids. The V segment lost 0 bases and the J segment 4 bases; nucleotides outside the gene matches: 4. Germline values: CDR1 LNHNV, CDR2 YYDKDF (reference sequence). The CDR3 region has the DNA TGTGCCACCAGCAGAGATCAGACAGGGGCCTATGGCTACACCTTC. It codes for CATSRDQTGAYGYTF.

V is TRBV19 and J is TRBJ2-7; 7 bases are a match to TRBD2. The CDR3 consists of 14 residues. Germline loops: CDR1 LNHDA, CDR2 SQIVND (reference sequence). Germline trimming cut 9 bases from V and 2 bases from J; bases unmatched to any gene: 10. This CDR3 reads CASKSSGLAYEQYF. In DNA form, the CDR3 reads TGTGCCAGCAAGTCTAGCGGCTTGGCCTACGAGCAGTACTTC.

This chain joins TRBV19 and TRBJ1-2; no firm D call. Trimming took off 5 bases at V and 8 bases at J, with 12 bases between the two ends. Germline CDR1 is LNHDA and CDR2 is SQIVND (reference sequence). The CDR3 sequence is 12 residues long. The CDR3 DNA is TGTGCCAGTAGTTTACGGGCTAGCGGCTACACCTTC. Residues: CASSLRASGYTF.